A single sample gave rise to the 19 T cell receptor beta chains below, sequenced in a study of cytomegalovirus exposure and HLA in healthy donors. PCR used 60 Vbeta primers and 13 Jbeta primers. Data came from immunoSEQ multiplex PCR; TCRdb stores just in-frame clones and leaves some out. The sample holds about 85,000 clones, about four fifths seen once. Sequencing used PBMCs. The receptors derive from a man aged 45-60 years in good health and CMV-seropositive.

J is TRBJ2-7 and V is TRBV27, with TRBD2 matching 10 bases. CDR3 length: 20 residues. Germline CDR1 MNHEY, CDR2 SMNVEV (reference sequence). The trim removed 2 bases at V and 2 bases at J, leaving 18 bases unmatched. The CDR3 here is CASSLIFRGLADIGAYEQYF. CDR3 nucleotides: TGTGCCAGCAGTTTAATATTTCGTGGACTAGCGGATATAGGAGCCTACGAGCAGTACTTC.

This clone was seen just once. This chain links TRBV5-1 with TRBJ1-1; no reliable D call. Per germline, CDR1 SGHRS and CDR2 YFSETQ. The CDR3 is made up of 15 amino acids. V was trimmed by 0 bases and J by 5 bases, leaving 14 bases between them. CDR3 loop: CASSLEVTPGTEAFF. The CDR3 DNA follows: TGCGCCAGCAGCTTGGAAGTAACGCCGGGGACTGAAGCTTTCTTT.

The CDR3 spells CASSLVSGPTGELFF. CDR3 coding DNA: TGTGCCAGCAGCTTGGTCTCAGGGCCCACCGGGGAGCTGTTTTTT. The V and J genes are TRBV11-2 and TRBJ2-2, with a tentative D call TRBD1 (5 bases). CDR3 size: 15 residues. V lost 3 bases to trimming and J lost 4 bases, with 12 bases between them. Looked up from germline, CDR1 is SGHAT and CDR2 is FQNNGV.

In its sample, this clone was seen a few times. The genes are TRBV19 and TRBJ1-2, with 8 bases aligning to TRBD1. With V trimmed by 11 bases and J by 5 bases, 13 bases remained unmatched. CDR3 size: 14 residues. Looked up from germline, CDR1 is LNHDA and CDR2 is SQIVND (reference sequence). The CDR3: CASRSGGGGYGYTF. For the CDR3, the DNA is TGTGCCTCCCGGTCAGGGGGCGGAGGGTATGGCTACACCTTC.

This sequence joins TRBV2 and TRBJ2-3, with no clear D. The CDR3 sequence is 14 residues long. Trimming removed 2 bases at V and 2 bases at J, with 8 bases between. Germline CDR1 SNHLY, CDR2 FYNNEI. The CDR3 protein is CASSEIRATDTQYF. The DNA of the CDR3 is TGTGCCAGCAGTGAAATAAGAGCCACAGATACGCAGTATTTT. Together with reference TRBV2 and TRBJ2-3, the CDR3 gives the full variable domain: EPEVTQTPSHQVTQMGQEVILRCVPISNHLYFYWYRQILGQKVEFLVSFYNNEISEKSEIFDDQFSVERPDGSNFTLKIRSTKLEDSAMYFCASSEIRATDTQYFGPGTRLTVL.

The chain is built from TRBV6-1 and TRBJ2-4, with 7 bases lining up with TRBD1. CDR1 MNHNS and CDR2 SASEGT come from the germline V gene. The CDR3 consists of 14 residues. The V gene end was trimmed by 6 bases and the J gene end by 12 bases; junction bases not matched to a gene: 14. CDR3 coding DNA: TGTGCCAGCAGGCCCCCGGGGCAAAGGGACAGTCAGTACTTC. Protein: CASRPPGQRDSQYF.

The chain combines TRBV30 with TRBJ2-1; 7 bases are shared with TRBD2. The germline V gene has CDR1 GTSNPN and CDR2 SVGIG (reference sequence). The J segment lost 2 bases and the V segment lost 0 bases, leaving 7 bases of the junction unmatched. CDR3 size: 16 residues. The CDR3 is CAWSVLAGDPYNEQFF. The CDR3 nucleotides read TGTGCCTGGAGTGTACTGGCGGGAGACCCCTACAATGAGCAGTTCTTC.

V and J are TRBV5-6 and TRBJ2-7; 10 bases align to TRBD1. The CDR3 consists of 16 residues. Germline assignment: CDR1 SGHDT and CDR2 YYEEEE. The J segment lost 6 bases and the V segment lost 3 bases, leaving 12 bases of the junction unmatched. The CDR3 nucleotides are TGTGCCAGCAGCTCGGTGTACGGACAGGGGGGCCGCGAGCAGTACTTC. Protein sequence: CASSSVYGQGGREQYF.

This rearrangement joins TRBV7-9 to TRBJ2-3; D gene unclear. The CDR3 is 12 amino acids. CDR1 and CDR2 (germline): SEHNR, FQNEAQ (reference sequence). V lost 5 bases and J lost 9, with 12 bases in between. In nucleotides, the CDR3 is TGTGCCAGCAGCCGAGCTGGGCTGACGCAGTATTTT. Translation: CASSRAGLTQYF.

This chain uses TRBV7-9 with TRBJ1-6; D might be TRBD1 (6 bases). The CDR3 length is 15 residues. The V end lost 3 bases, the J end lost 10 bases, and 16 bases lay between the germline ends. Germline CDR1 SEHNR, CDR2 FQNEAQ (reference sequence). The CDR3 sequence: CASSFGGPGYSPLHF. CDR3 bases: TGTGCCAGCAGCTTCGGGGGGCCAGGGTACTCACCCCTCCACTTT.

The genes are TRBV6-1 and TRBJ1-1; 7 bases align to TRBD1. Unmatched junction bases numbered 8, after V lost 5 bases and J lost 5 bases. From germline, CDR1 is MNHNS and CDR2 SASEGT. CDR3 length: 14 residues. The DNA of the CDR3 is TGTGCCAGCAGTCGCAGGGGGTCGGGAACTGAAGCTTTCTTT. Translating gives CASSRRGSGTEAFF.

The chain is built from TRBV28 and TRBJ1-2; a possible D gene is TRBD1 (5 bases). The V and J ends lost 2 bases and 8 bases respectively, with 6 bases between them. The CDR3 contains 11 residues. CDR1 is MDHEN, CDR2 SYDVKM, per germline. As DNA, the CDR3 is TGTGCCAGCAGTTTACAGGGAGGCTACACCTTC. It translates to CASSLQGGYTF.

The gene calls are TRBV30 and TRBJ2-7, with 9 nucleotides matching TRBD1. The CDR3 extends over 13 amino acids. Germline V lookup: CDR1 GTSNPN, CDR2 SVGIG (reference sequence). Trimming cost V 1 base and J 2 bases; bases outside gene matches: 0. The CDR3 bases are TGTGCCTGGAGTGGGGACAGGGCCTACGAGCAGTACTTC. Amino acid sequence: CAWSGDRAYEQYF.

J is TRBJ2-1 and V is TRBV5-1; TRBD2 aligns across 9 bases. CDR1 is SGHRS and CDR2 is YFSETQ in the germline V gene. The CDR3 is 16 residues long. The J segment lost 8 bases and the V segment lost 0 bases, leaving 9 bases of the junction unmatched. DNA for the CDR3: TGCGCCAGCAGCTTGGTGCGGGAGGGCCGAGACTATGAGCAGTTCTTC. Its translation is CASSLVREGRDYEQFF.

This clone was recorded a few times. This chain joins TRBV19 and TRBJ2-1; 9 positions agree with TRBD2. CDR1 and CDR2 (germline): LNHDA, SQIVND (reference sequence). The junction had 7 bases not matched to a gene; V was cut back by 3 bases and J by 7 bases. This CDR3 spans 15 amino acids. The DNA for the CDR3 is TGTGCCAGTAGTATCGTGGCGGGAGGGCCTAATGAGCAGTTCTTC. Amino acids: CASSIVAGGPNEQFF.

The chain recombines TRBV4-1 with TRBJ2-7, with 10 bases aligning to TRBD1. CDR3 length equals 14 residues. The J segment lost 5 bases and the V segment lost 6 bases, leaving 7 bases of the junction unmatched. Per germline, CDR1 MGHRA and CDR2 YSYEKL. DNA of the CDR3: TGCGCCAGCAGAGACGGACAGGGGGGCAACGAGCAGTACTTC. Its protein is CASRDGQGGNEQYF.

This clone was seen more than once but under ten times. The chain carries TRBV2 and TRBJ2-5, with 8 bases that match TRBD1. CDR3 length: 13 residues. Germline assignment: CDR1 SNHLY and CDR2 FYNNEI. The V and J ends lost 8 bases and 3 bases, in that order; junction bases with no gene match: 5. CDR3 loop: CASRGQGKETQYF. CDR3 nucleotides: TGTGCCAGCCGAGGACAGGGAAAAGAGACCCAGTACTTC.

The V gene is TRBV27, the J gene TRBJ1-5; perhaps TRBD1 as D (5 bases). V was clipped by 4 bases and J by 6 bases, with 13 bases between them. The CDR3 covers 14 residues. Germline V gene lookup returns CDR1 MNHEY and CDR2 SMNVEV (reference sequence). The CDR3 bases are TGTGCCAGCAGTTCTCGGCAGGGAAGTCAGCCCCAGCATTTT. Residues: CASSSRQGSQPQHF.

This clone was seen a few times. This rearrangement joins TRBV27 to TRBJ2-7; TRBD2 agrees at 8 bases. This CDR3 contains 12 residues. Trimming at V came to 8 bases and at J to 5 bases, leaving 5 bases not matched to a gene. The V gene's germline CDR1 is MNHEY and CDR2 SMNVEV (reference sequence). This chain's CDR3 is CASSRGVDEQYF. For the CDR3, the DNA is TGTGCCAGCTCGCGGGGGGTCGACGAGCAGTACTTC.